The 5 T cell receptor beta chains reported below all come from one sample, sequenced in a study of blood T cell repertoires in COVID-19. Repertoires were generated with immunoSEQ multiplex PCR, while TCRdb's copy carries only in-frame clones and drops some. The sample yields 200,000 to 250,000 clones, 86% seen once. What was sequenced was peripheral blood. These receptors were taken from a woman older than 75 with COVID-19, enrolled during active disease.

The sample holds one count of this clone. V usage is TRBV21-1 and J usage is TRBJ2-3; the table's D call, TRBD2, was not checked against the DNA. TRBV21-1 is shown as a pseudogene. This CDR3 has 16 residues. The DNA for the CDR3 is TGTGCCAGCAGCAAAGGCACTAGCGGGGGGCTATATACGCAGTATTTT. Translation: CASSKGTSGGLYTQYF.

The chain links TRBV5-1 to TRBJ1-4; 9 bases line up with TRBD1. From germline, CDR1 is SGHRS and CDR2 YFSETQ. V dropped 0 bases and J dropped 2; count of bases not matched to a gene: 2. The CDR3 spans 16 residues. CDR3 sequence reads: CASSLVGTGTNEKLFF. DNA for the CDR3: TGCGCCAGCAGCTTGGTCGGGACAGGGACTAATGAAAAACTGTTTTTT.

The V gene is TRBV21-1, the J gene TRBJ2-7; the D call of TRBD1 is as the table states it, not checked on the DNA. TRBV21-1 is an annotated pseudogene. CDR3 length equals 16 residues. CDR3 residues: CASSKGPTGLTYEQYF. The CDR3 bases are TGTGCCAGCAGCAAGGGTCCCACAGGGCTGACCTACGAGCAGTACTTC.

This clone has only one observation. The chain carries TRBV2 and TRBJ1-1; the match to TRBD1 covers 8 bases. The germline V gene encodes CDR1 SNHLY and CDR2 FYNNEI. The CDR3 runs to 13 residues. The V segment lost 2 bases and the J segment 5 bases; nucleotides outside the gene matches: 1. The CDR3 region is CASSENRGTEAFF. The DNA for the CDR3 is TGTGCCAGCAGTGAAAACAGGGGGACTGAAGCTTTCTTT.

The chain carries TRBV19 and TRBJ2-2, with 7 bases lining up with TRBD1. Germline assignment: CDR1 LNHDA and CDR2 SQIVND (reference sequence). This CDR3 region has 13 residues. Trimming at V came to 5 bases and at J to 7 bases, leaving 4 bases not matched to a gene. The CDR3 sequence is CASSPTGDGELFF. The CDR3 DNA is TGTGCCAGTAGTCCCACAGGGGACGGGGAGCTGTTTTTT.